This T cell receptor beta chain is drawn from a study of brain T cells in children with intractable seizures (dated by TCRdb to about 2021). General notes on the study: A NanoString immunology panel was first used to screen resected brain tissue from around 55 pediatric epilepsy surgery cases for immune gene transcripts. Among the approximately 12 selected surgery cases, eight also had pre-surgery blood sequenced, leaving four with brain tissue only. Broader findings and caveats from the paper: Because sequencing depth was different between pre-surgery and post-surgery blood, clones absent from the pre-surgery sample may reflect undersampling. Viral specificity was inferred only from CDR3 sequence similarity, and patients' HCMV serostatus was unknown.

Sample time point, as interpreted from the label and publication: resected brain tissue, or blood drawn just prior to surgery. The surgery cases with the highest brain T cell transcript signatures were chosen for TCR beta chain sequencing of brain tissue, and also of blood when blood was available. Before surgery, the patients had been given at least one anti-epileptic drug. The TCR-sequenced patients were children whose drug-resistant epilepsy was caused by tuberous sclerosis complex, focal cortical dysplasia, Rasmussen encephalitis or hemimegalencephaly. Blood samples were drawn just before the epilepsy surgery. The Monarch genomic DNA purification kit was used to extract bulk genomic DNA from unsorted brain tissue and whole blood. In the case of this clone: Its target antigen remains unknown. The sample holds no much larger clone one base away, and base qualities are not on file.

The immunoSEQ assay was used to generate TCR beta chain sequences from genomic DNA. In the original analysis: CDR3 sequences that did not begin with the conserved framework cysteine at position 104 were removed manually. Clonality was calculated as one minus the normalized Shannon's Diversity Index, with values ranging from 0 (maximal diversity) to 1 (oligoclonal). Chi-squared comparison-of-proportions tests were used to check whether the frequency of the same CDR3 differed between samples, for example brain versus blood. Public clonotypes were identified by searching immuneACCESS, and similarity to known antiviral clonotypes was assessed with the VDJdb browser. TCRdb re-hosts the immuneACCESS table, in-frame sequences only. Its copies lack some clones; in the studies checked, an unresolved V gene accounts for under half of them, and the cause for the rest is not known. D and trimming come from the DNA, and the V and J calls and clone size come from that table. The sample records some 80,000 clones, 90% to 95% of which are singletons. Approximately 25% of the sample is in the top ten clones.

This specimen was peripheral blood, taken at surgery. This receptor was taken from a girl aged 2-15 years with Rasmussen encephalitis and intractable seizures.

CDR3 loop: CASSPTTSGGPKNIQYF. The nucleotides read TGTGCCAGCAGCCCTACTACCAGCGGGGGCCCAAAAAACATTCAGTACTTC. Here the chain combines TRBV3-1 (or the pseudogene TRBV3-2) and TRBJ2-4, with 8 middle bases fitting TRBD2. The germline V and J ends show losses of 4 bases and 4 bases respectively, and no gene match explains 12 bases of the junction. Reading from cysteine to phenylalanine, the CDR3 counts 17 amino acids. Only the CDR3 part of the read is kept: 51 bases, read in frame from the first base. The germline V gene (reference sequence) yields LGHDT for CDR1 and YNNKEL for CDR2.